Listed below are T cell receptor beta chains from one sample, sequenced in a study of PD-1 blockade in classical Hodgkin lymphoma. TCRdb keeps only in-frame clones here, not all; method: immunoSEQ multiplex PCR. Of fewer than 45,000 clones detected, about 82% appear once; the ten largest clones hold 11%. The material sequenced was peripheral blood mononuclear cells (PBMCs), taken at baseline. All receptors come from a human donor with classical Hodgkin lymphoma. Each CDR3 is given with its conserved first and last residue. D genes are given only for firm matches. Clone size is stated in some rows and not others, as once, few, many or a class when expanded.

-,15,TRBV6-6,few,TRBJ2-2,CASRTFPSNTGELFF,TGTGCCAGCAGGACTTTTCCTTCGAACACCGGGGAGCTGTTTTTT
-,15,TRBV15,few,TRBJ1-3,CATSRGGISGNTIYF,TGTGCCACCAGCAGAGGAGGGATCTCTGGAAACACCATATATTTT
-,14,TRBV2,-,TRBJ2-2,CASTPVGRTAELFF,TGTGCCAGCACCCCGGTGGGACGAACTGCGGAGCTGTTTTTT
-,14,TRBV18,-,TRBJ1-1,CASSPGGMNTEAFF,TGTGCCAGCTCACCGGGGGGAATGAACACTGAAGCTTTCTTT
-,14,TRBV15,-,TRBJ1-1,CATSRGIPNTEAFF,TGTGCCACCAGCAGAGGCATTCCGAACACTGAAGCTTTCTTT
TRBD2,14,TRBV4-3,-,TRBJ2-1,CASSQIRGGYEQFF,TGCGCCAGCAGCCAAATACGCGGGGGGTATGAGCAGTTCTTC
TRBD1,16,TRBV25-1,-,TRBJ1-1,CASSALTGEEGVPAFF,TGTGCCAGCAGTGCCCTAACAGGGGAGGAAGGCGTGCCAGCTTTCTTT
TRBD2,17,TRBV4-1,-,TRBJ2-5,CASSRLTSGSSQETQYF,TGCGCCAGCAGCCGCCTTACTAGCGGGAGTTCCCAAGAGACCCAGTACTTC
TRBD1,15,TRBV19,-,TRBJ2-2,CASRADRGRGGELFF,TGTGCCAGTAGGGCCGACAGGGGGCGAGGCGGGGAGCTGTTTTTT
-,15,TRBV5-1,-,TRBJ2-5,CASSLAGLLRETQYF,TGCGCCAGCAGCTTGGCCGGCCTACTCCGGGAGACCCAGTACTTC
-,13,TRBV6-1,-,TRBJ1-2,CASSSGPWEGYTF,TGTGCCAGCAGTTCGGGACCTTGGGAGGGCTACACCTTC
-,13,TRBV7-9,-,TRBJ1-5,CASSFSGHQPQHF,TGTGCCAGCAGCTTCTCGGGACATCAGCCCCAGCATTTT
TRBD1,15,TRBV5-1,-,TRBJ1-4,CASSLGTGQLEKLFF,TGCGCCAGCAGCTTGGGGACAGGGCAGTTAGAAAAACTGTTTTTT
TRBD2,15,TRBV7-9,-,TRBJ2-3,CASSLESGRADTQYF,TGTGCCAGCAGCTTAGAAAGCGGGAGGGCAGATACGCAGTATTTT
-,16,TRBV5-1,-,TRBJ2-2,CASSPFATSYTGELFF,TGCGCCAGCAGCCCATTTGCCACTTCATACACCGGGGAGCTGTTTTTT
TRBD1,16,TRBV2,-,TRBJ2-5,CASSESPGQGGETQYF,TGTGCCAGCAGTGAATCCCCTGGACAGGGAGGAGAGACCCAGTACTTC
-,15,TRBV10-2,-,TRBJ2-7,CASSELGQGGGEQYF,TGCGCCAGCAGTGAGTTGGGTCAGGGAGGTGGCGAGCAGTACTTC
-,14,TRBV5-6,many,TRBJ1-2,CASSPPMWGYGYTF,TGTGCCAGCAGCCCCCCAATGTGGGGCTATGGCTACACCTTC
-,13,TRBV5-4,-,TRBJ2-1,CASSSLGANEQFF,TGTGCCAGCAGCAGCTTGGGAGCTAATGAGCAGTTCTTC
-,14,TRBV9,-,TRBJ2-7,CASSVLGSPYEQYF,TGTGCCAGCAGCGTACTGGGATCCCCATACGAGCAGTACTTC
-,13,TRBV6-5,-,TRBJ2-7,CASSPHIGAEQYF,TGTGCCAGCAGTCCGCATATTGGGGCCGAGCAGTACTTC
-,13,TRBV28,-,TRBJ2-7,CAIGTASSYEQYF,TGTGCCATCGGGACCGCAAGCTCCTACGAGCAGTACTTC
-,16,TRBV19,-,TRBJ1-5,CASSMRTETSNQPQHF,TGTGCCAGTAGTATGAGGACAGAAACTAGCAATCAGCCCCAGCATTTT
-,15,TRBV28,-,TRBJ1-2,CASSLYGTGVVGYTF,TGTGCCAGCAGTTTATATGGGACGGGCGTCGTTGGCTACACCTTC
-,12,TRBV7-2,-,TRBJ2-4,CASSLGGQIQYF,TGTGCCAGCAGCTTAGGCGGACAGATTCAGTACTTC
-,14,TRBV18,-,TRBJ2-3,CASSHRDFTDTQYF,TGTGCCAGCTCGCACCGGGACTTCACAGATACGCAGTATTTT
-,11,TRBV5-1,-,TRBJ2-5,CASSLDETQYF,TGCGCCAGCAGCTTGGATGAGACCCAGTACTTC
-,15,TRBV6-5,-,TRBJ2-7,CASSYSGTEPYEQYF,TGTGCCAGCAGTTACTCCGGGACGGAGCCCTACGAGCAGTACTTC
-,16,TRBV2,-,TRBJ2-1,CASKPQAESSYNEQFF,TGTGCCAGCAAGCCCCAAGCGGAGAGCTCCTACAATGAGCAGTTCTTC
-,15,TRBV4-1,-,TRBJ2-7,CASSQVTSGVYEQYF,TGCGCCAGCAGCCAAGTCACCTCAGGGGTCTACGAGCAGTACTTC